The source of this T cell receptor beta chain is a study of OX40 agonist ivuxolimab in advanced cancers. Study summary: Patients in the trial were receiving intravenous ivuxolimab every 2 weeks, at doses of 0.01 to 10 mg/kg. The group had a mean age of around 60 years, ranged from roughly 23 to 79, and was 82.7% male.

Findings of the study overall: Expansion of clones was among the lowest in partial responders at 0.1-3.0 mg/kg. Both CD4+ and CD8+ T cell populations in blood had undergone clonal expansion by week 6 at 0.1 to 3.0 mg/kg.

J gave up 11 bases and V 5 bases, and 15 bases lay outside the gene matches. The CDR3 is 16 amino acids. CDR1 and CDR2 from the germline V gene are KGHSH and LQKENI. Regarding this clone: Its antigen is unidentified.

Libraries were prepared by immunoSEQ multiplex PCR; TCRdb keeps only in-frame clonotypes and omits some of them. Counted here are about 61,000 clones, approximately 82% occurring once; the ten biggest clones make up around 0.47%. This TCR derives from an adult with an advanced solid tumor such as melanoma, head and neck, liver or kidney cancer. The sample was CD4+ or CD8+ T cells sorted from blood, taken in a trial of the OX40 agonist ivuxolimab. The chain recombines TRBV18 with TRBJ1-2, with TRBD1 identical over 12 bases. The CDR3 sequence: CASSEQEEPGQGAYTF. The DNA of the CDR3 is TGTGCCAGCTCAGAACAGGAAGAGCCGGGACAGGGGGCATACACCTTC. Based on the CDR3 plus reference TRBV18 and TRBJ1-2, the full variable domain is NAGVMQNPRHLVRRRGQEARLRCSPMKGHSHVYWYRQLPEEGLKFMVYLQKENIIDESGMPKERFSAEFPKEGPSILRIQQVVRGDSAAYFCASSEQEEPGQGAYTFGSGTRLTVV.